This T cell receptor (beta chain) was captured in a study of glioma-infiltrating T cells. Study-level results: Tissue and blood shared very few CDR3 sequences. Tissue-blood divergence was below expectation in non-neoplastic patients, above in gliomas.

To note about this clonotype: Its antigen is unidentified.

V dropped 5 bases and J dropped 2 bases, with 13 bases sitting between them. The CDR3 has 14 amino acids. The iRepertoire nested amplicon-rescue multiplex PCR amplified TCR alpha and beta CDR3s from RNA. For one-step reverse transcription and amplification, about 85-400 ng of tissue mRNA or PBMC total RNA was used. TCRdb ran MiXCR on the multiplex PCR reads and lists one entry per CDR3 protein. The sample lists approximately 190,000 distinct CDR3 sequences, 32% seen once, with about 19% in the top ten. The V call is TRBV12-3 or TRBV12-4, the J call TRBJ2-7; TRBD1 is a possible D gene (6 bases). This receptor was taken from a human donor with low-grade glioma or glioblastoma, undergoing nonglioma brain surgery, or in good health (not recorded which). Material: glioma tissue, nonneoplastic brain tissue, or PBMCs (not recorded which). The CDR3 protein is CASSRVQGPYEQYF. In DNA form, the CDR3 reads TGTGCCAGCAGTAGGGTTCAGGGGCCCTACGAGCAGTACTTC.